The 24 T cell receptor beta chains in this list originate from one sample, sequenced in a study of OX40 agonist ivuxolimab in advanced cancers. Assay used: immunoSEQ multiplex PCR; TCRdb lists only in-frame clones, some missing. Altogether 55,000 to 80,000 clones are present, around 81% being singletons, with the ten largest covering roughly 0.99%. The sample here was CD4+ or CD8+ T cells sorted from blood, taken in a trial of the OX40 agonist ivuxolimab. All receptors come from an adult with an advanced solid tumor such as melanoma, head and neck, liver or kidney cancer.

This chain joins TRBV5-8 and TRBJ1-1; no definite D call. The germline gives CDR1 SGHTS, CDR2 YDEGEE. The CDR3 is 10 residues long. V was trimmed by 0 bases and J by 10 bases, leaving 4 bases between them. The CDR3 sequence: CASSLATAFF. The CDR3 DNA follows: TGTGCCAGCAGCTTGGCCACAGCTTTCTTT.

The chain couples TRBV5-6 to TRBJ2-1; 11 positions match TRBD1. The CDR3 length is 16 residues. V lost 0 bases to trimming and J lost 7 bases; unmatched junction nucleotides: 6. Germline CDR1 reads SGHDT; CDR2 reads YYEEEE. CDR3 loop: CASSLVAGTGGNEQFF. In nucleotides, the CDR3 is TGTGCCAGCAGCTTGGTAGCCGGGACAGGGGGGAATGAGCAGTTCTTC.

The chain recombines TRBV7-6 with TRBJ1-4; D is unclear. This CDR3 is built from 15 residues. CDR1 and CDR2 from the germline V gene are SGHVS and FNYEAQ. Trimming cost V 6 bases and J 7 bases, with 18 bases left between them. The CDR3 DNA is TGTGCCAGCAGTCTCGAGGGCCGGTCTGCTGAAAAACTGTTTTTT. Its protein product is CASSLEGRSAEKLFF.

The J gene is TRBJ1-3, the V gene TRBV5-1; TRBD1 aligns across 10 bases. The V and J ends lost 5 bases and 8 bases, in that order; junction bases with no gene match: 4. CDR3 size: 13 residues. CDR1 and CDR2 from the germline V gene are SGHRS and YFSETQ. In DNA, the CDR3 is TGCGCCAGCAGGACAGGGGGCAGGGACACCATATATTTT. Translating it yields CASRTGGRDTIYF.

In DNA form, the CDR3 reads TGTGCCAGCAGCTTGGGGGGGTATAATTCACCCCTCCACTTT. It specifies CASSLGGYNSPLHF. V usage is TRBV7-2 and J usage is TRBJ1-6, with D possibly TRBD1 on 5 matching bases. V lost 3 bases to trimming and J lost 4 bases, with 7 bases between them. CDR3 length: 14 residues. CDR1 SGHTA and CDR2 FQGNSA come from the germline V gene.

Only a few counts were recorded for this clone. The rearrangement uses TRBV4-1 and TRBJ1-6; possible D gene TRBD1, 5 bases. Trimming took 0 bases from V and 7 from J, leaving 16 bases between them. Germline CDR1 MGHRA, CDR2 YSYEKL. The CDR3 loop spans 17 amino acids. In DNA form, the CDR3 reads TGCGCCAGCAGCCAAGATCCGAGGGGAAACCCGAATTCACCCCTCCACTTT. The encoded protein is CASSQDPRGNPNSPLHF.

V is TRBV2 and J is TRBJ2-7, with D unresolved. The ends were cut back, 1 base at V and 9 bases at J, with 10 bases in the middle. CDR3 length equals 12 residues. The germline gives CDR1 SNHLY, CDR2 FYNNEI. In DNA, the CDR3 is TGTGCCAGCAGTGAAGAGGTCCTGAGGCAGTACTTC. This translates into CASSEEVLRQYF.

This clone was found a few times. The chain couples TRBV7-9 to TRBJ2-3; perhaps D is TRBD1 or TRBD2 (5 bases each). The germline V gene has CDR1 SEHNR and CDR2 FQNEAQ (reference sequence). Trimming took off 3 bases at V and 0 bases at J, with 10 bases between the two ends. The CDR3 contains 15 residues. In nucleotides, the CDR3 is TGTGCCAGCAGCTTCCGAGGGGTTAGCACAGATACGCAGTATTTT. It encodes CASSFRGVSTDTQYF.

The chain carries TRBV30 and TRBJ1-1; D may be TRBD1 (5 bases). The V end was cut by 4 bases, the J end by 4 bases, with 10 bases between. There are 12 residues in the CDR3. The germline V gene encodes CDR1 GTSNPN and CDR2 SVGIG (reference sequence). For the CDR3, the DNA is TGTGCCTGGATCAGGGTCGGCACTGAAGCTTTCTTT. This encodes CAWIRVGTEAFF.

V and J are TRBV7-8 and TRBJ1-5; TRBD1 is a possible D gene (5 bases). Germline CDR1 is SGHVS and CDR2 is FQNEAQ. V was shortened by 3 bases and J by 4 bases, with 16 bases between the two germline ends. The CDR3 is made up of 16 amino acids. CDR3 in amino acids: CASSFGRVAPNQPQHF. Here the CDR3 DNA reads TGTGCCAGCAGCTTCGGCAGGGTCGCTCCTAATCAGCCCCAGCATTTT.

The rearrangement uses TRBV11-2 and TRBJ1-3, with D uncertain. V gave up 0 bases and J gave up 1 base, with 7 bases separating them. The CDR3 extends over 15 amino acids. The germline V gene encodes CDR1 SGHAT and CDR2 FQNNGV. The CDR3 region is CASSLDPGSGNTIYF. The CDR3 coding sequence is TGTGCCAGCAGCTTAGACCCGGGATCTGGAAACACCATATATTTT.

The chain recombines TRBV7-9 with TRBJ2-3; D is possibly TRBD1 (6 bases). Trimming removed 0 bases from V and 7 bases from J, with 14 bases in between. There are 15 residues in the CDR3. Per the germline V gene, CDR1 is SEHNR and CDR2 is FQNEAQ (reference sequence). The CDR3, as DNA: TGTGCCAGCAGCTTAGCGAGCAACAGGGAGAATACGCAGTATTTT. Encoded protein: CASSLASNRENTQYF.

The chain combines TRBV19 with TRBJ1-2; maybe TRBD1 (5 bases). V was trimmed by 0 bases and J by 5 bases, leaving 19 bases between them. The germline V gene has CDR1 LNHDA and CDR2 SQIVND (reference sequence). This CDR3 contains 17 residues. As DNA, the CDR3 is TGTGCCAGTAGTATAGATACCAGCAAACCCGGGGGGTATGGCTACACCTTC. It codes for CASSIDTSKPGGYGYTF.

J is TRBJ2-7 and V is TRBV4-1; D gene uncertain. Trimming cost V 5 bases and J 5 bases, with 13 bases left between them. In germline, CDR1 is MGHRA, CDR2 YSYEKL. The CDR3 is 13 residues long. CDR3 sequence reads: CASSDLRPNEQYF. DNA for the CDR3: TGCGCCAGCAGCGACCTGCGGCCGAACGAGCAGTACTTC.

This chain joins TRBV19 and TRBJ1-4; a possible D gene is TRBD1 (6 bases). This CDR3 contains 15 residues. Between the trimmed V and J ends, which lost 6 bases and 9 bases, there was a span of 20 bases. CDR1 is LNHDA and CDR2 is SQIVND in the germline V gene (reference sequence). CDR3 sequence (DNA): TGTGCCAGTAGATCGGCCGGACAGCAAAACCAAAAACTGTTTTTT. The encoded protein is CASRSAGQQNQKLFF. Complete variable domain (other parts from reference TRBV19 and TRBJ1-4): DGGITQSPKYLFRKEGQNVTLSCEQNLNHDAMYWYRQDPGQGLRLIYYSQIVNDFQKGDIAEGYSVSREKKESFPLTVTSAQKNPTAFYLCASRSAGQQNQKLFFGSGTQLSVL.

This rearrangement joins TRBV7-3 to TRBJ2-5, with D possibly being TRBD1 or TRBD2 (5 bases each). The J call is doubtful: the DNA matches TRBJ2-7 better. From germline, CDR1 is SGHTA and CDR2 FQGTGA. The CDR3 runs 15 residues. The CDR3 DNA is TGTGCCAGCAGCTACTACTCGGGGCCTACCTACGAGCAGTACTTC. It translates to CASSYYSGPTYEQYF.

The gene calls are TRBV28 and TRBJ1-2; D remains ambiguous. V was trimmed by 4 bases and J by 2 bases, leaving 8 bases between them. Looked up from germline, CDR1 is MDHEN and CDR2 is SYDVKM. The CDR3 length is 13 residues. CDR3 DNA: TGTGCCAGCAGTTCCGTCGGGAACTATGGCTACACCTTC. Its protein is CASSSVGNYGYTF.

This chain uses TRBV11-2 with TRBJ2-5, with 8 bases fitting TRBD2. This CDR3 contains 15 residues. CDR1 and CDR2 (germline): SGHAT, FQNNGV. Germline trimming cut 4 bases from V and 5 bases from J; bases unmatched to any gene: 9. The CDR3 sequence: CASSWNGGVWETQYF. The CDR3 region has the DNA TGTGCCAGCAGCTGGAACGGGGGGGTTTGGGAGACCCAGTACTTC. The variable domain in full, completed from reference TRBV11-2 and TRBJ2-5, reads EAGVAQSPRYKIIEKRQSVAFWCNPISGHATLYWYQQILGQGPKLLIQFQNNGVVDDSQLPKDRFSAERLKGVDSTLKIQPAKLEDSAVYLCASSWNGGVWETQYFGPGTRLLVL.

The CDR3 protein is CASSPTDSNQPQHF. In nucleotides, the CDR3 is TGTGCCAGCTCACCTACAGATAGCAATCAGCCCCAGCATTTT. The chain combines TRBV18 with TRBJ1-5; D gene unclear. Germline V gives CDR1 KGHSH, CDR2 LQKENI. Trimming pared 3 bases from V and 0 bases from J, leaving 6 bases between. The CDR3 covers 14 residues.

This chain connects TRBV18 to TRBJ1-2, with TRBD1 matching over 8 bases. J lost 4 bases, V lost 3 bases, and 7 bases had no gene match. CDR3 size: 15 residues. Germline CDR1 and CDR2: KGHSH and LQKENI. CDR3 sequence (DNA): TGTGCCAGCTCACCGGAACTGACAGGGGTCTATGGCTACACCTTC. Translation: CASSPELTGVYGYTF.

The CDR3 DNA follows: TGTGCCTGGAGTAGCCACGGACAGGGGGCGTCTGGCTACACCTTC. The encoded protein is CAWSSHGQGASGYTF. This sequence joins TRBV30 and TRBJ1-2; the match to TRBD1 covers 11 bases. Unmatched junction bases numbered 9, after V lost 2 bases and J lost 7 bases. The CDR3 covers 15 residues. The V gene's germline CDR1 is GTSNPN and CDR2 SVGIG (reference sequence).

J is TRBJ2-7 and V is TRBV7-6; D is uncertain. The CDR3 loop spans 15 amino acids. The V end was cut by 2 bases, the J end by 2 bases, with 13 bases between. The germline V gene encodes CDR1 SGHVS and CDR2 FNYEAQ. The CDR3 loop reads CASSLNDLPAYEQYF. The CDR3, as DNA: TGTGCCAGCAGCTTAAATGATCTCCCGGCCTACGAGCAGTACTTC. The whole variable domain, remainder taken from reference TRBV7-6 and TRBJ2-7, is GAGVSQSPRYKVTKRGQDVALRCDPISGHVSLYWYRQALGQGPEFLTYFNYEAQQDKSGLPNDRFSAERPEGSISTLTIQRTEQRDSAMYRCASSLNDLPAYEQYFGPGTRLTVT.

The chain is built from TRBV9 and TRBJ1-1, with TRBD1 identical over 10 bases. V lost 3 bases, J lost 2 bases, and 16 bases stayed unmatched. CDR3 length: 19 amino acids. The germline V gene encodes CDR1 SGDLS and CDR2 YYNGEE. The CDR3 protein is CASSGRDRGPAASNTEAFF. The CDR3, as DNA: TGTGCCAGCAGCGGCCGGGACAGGGGACCCGCGGCAAGCAACACTGAAGCTTTCTTT.

CDR3: CASSSLRTSIEQYF. The DNA for the CDR3 is TGTGCCAGCAGCTCCCTGAGGACTAGCATCGAGCAGTACTTC. The chain has TRBV7-8 and TRBJ2-7; 8 bases agree with TRBD2. This CDR3 region has 14 residues. V shed 4 bases, J shed 6 bases, and the junction held 8 bases outside the gene matches. CDR1 is SGHVS, CDR2 FQNEAQ, per germline.